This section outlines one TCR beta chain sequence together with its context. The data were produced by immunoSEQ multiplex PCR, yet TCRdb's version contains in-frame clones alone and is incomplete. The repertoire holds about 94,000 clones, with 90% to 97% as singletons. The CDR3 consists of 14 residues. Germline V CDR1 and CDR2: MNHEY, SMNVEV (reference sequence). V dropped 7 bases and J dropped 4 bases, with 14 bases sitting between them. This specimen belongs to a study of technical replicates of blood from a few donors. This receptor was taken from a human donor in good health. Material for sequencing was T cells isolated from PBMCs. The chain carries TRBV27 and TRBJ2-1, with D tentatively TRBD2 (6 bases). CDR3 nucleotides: TGTGCCAGCAAATATGGGACTGGATACAATGAGCAGTTCTTC. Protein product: CASKYGTGYNEQFF.